This T cell receptor beta chain was identified during a study of regulatory T cells in long-lasting Graves disease. Whole-study results and caveats: Fewer public clonotypes were shared by new patients (over 950) than by persistent patients (around 2,900).

Points on this clonotype: Its antigen is still unknown.

Time point: newly diagnosed GD, antithyroid drugs for less than 3 months. Extracted RNA from PBMCs served as the source of the TCR library. Investigators prepared the TCR beta libraries by applying iRepertoire HTBI primers and Arm-PCR of CDR3 regions. Each CDR3 protein is one row after TCRdb ran MiXCR on the multiplex PCR reads. The sample holds some 500,000 distinct CDR3 sequences, 13% seen once. The ends were cut back, 4 bases at V and 8 bases at J, with 17 bases in the middle. The CDR3 is 14 amino acids. Germline values: CDR1 LGHDT, CDR2 YNNKEL (reference sequence). The sample was also reused in another study, on T cells in Graves' hyperthyroidism and ophthalmopathy.

This material consisted of peripheral blood mononuclear cells (PBMCs), taken at new diagnosis, from a patient treated with antithyroid drugs. The chain has TRBV3-1 and TRBJ1-2; possibly TRBD1 for D (6 bases). The sequence was obtained from a man aged 25-40 years with Graves disease. This CDR3 reads CASSPRDKGGGYTF. DNA for the CDR3: TGTGCCAGCAGCCCCCGGGACAAGGGAGGCGGCTACACCTTC.